This passage covers 23 T cell receptor beta chains from one sample sequenced in a study of blood T cells in healthy people across ages. A second PCR, run for about 6 to 12 cycles, used a sample-barcoded 5' primer plus a J-beta primer mix. Via MiXCR, TCRdb re-called the 5' RACE reads, giving one row per CDR3 protein. The data hold around 790,000 distinct CDR3 sequences, with under 45% observed a single time. Sequenced input: blood. These receptors were collected from a man aged 60 to 69 in good health.

The chain recombines TRBV3-1 with TRBJ2-3; 10 nucleotides match TRBD2. This CDR3 is 15 amino acids long. CDR1 LGHDT and CDR2 YNNKEL come from the germline V gene (reference sequence). Unmatched junction bases numbered 7, after V lost 5 bases and J lost 5 bases. The CDR3 spells CASSSGGAFLDTQYF. The CDR3 nucleotides read TGTGCCAGCAGCAGCGGGGGGGCCTTTTTAGATACGCAGTATTTT.

The chain has TRBV4-3 and TRBJ2-3; D might be TRBD2 (6 bases). The length of the CDR3 is 18 residues. Germline CDR1 LGHNA, CDR2 YSLEER. V was pared by 0 bases and J by 6 bases, with 22 bases between. The CDR3: CASSQDIGPGVYTDTQYF. In DNA, the CDR3 is TGCGCCAGCAGCCAAGACATCGGCCCGGGGGTCTACACGGATACGCAGTATTTT.

This clonotype was detected only once. This chain links TRBV18 with TRBJ2-7; 9 positions match TRBD1. Per the germline V gene, CDR1 is KGHSH and CDR2 is LQKENI. Trimming cost V 4 bases and J 7 bases; bases outside gene matches: 5. The CDR3 contains 13 residues. The CDR3 spells CASSQDRGDEQYF. For the CDR3, the DNA is TGTGCCAGCTCACAGGACAGGGGAGATGAGCAGTACTTC.

The V gene is TRBV6-2 or TRBV6-3, the J gene TRBJ1-1; D is perhaps TRBD1 (5 bases). This CDR3 is built from 13 residues. The germline V gene has CDR1 MNHEY and CDR2 SVGEGT. Trimming left V 5 bases short and J 11 bases short, with 18 bases between. Written as DNA, the CDR3 is TGTGCCAGCAGTATATCGCCCGGGGGACGGGCTTTCTTT. It yields the protein CASSISPGGRAFF.

A remark on this clonotype: Possible read error: a much larger clone is one base away. V gene TRBV5-6 combines with J gene TRBJ2-3; no definite D call. The length of the CDR3 is 13 residues. CDR1 and CDR2 (germline): SGHDT, YYEEEE. V gave up 4 bases and J gave up 0 bases, with 6 bases separating them. CDR3 bases: TGTGCCAGCAGCGTGTCCAGCACAGATACGCAGTATTTT. Encoded protein: CASSVSSTDTQYF. Full variable domain (rest looked up from reference TRBV5-6 and TRBJ2-3): DAGVTQSPTHLIKTRGQQVTLRCSPKSGHDTVSWYQQALGQGPQFIFQYYEEEERQRGNFPDRFSGHQFPNYSSELNVNALLLGDSALYLCASSVSSTDTQYFGPGTRLTVL.

This clonotype was detected a few times. The V and J genes are TRBV5-1 and TRBJ2-7; TRBD1 matches 10 bases. CDR1 SGHRS and CDR2 YFSETQ come from the germline V gene. The CDR3 extends over 14 amino acids. V was clipped by 4 bases and J by 5 bases; unmatched bases: 6. CDR3 nucleotides: TGCGCCAGCAGCATAGGACAGGGGGGGGACGAGCAGTACTTC. This translates into CASSIGQGGDEQYF. The entire variable domain, with the rest obtained from reference TRBV5-1 and TRBJ2-7, is as follows: KAGVTQTPRYLIKTRGQQVTLSCSPISGHRSVSWYQQTPGQGLQFLFEYFSETQRNKGNFPGRFSGRQFSNSRSEMNVSTLELGDSALYLCASSIGQGGDEQYFGPGTRLTVT.

This chain joins TRBV29-1 and TRBJ2-3; D uncertain. Between the trimmed V and J ends, which lost 6 bases and 0 bases, there was a span of 10 bases. The CDR3 consists of 13 residues. The V gene's germline CDR1 is SQVTM and CDR2 ANQGSEA. The CDR3, as DNA: TGCAGCGTGGTACGGACGAGCACAGATACGCAGTATTTT. Amino acids: CSVVRTSTDTQYF.

This clonotype was detected many times. An end of the junction differs from the germline gene, which may be a read error. The chain recombines TRBV10-3 with TRBJ2-7; no clear D. CDR1 and CDR2 from the germline V gene are ENHRY and SYGVKD. This CDR3 has 11 residues. The CDR3 nucleotides read TGTGCCACCAGTGGAGACTACGAGCAGTACTTC. It yields the protein CATSGDYEQYF.

To note about this clonotype: At one end the junction does not follow the germline gene, possibly because of a read error. V and J are TRBV20-1 and TRBJ2-5; D uncertain. The J call could be wrong; TRBJ2-7 is a better fit for the DNA end. CDR1 and CDR2 from the germline V gene are DFQATT and SNEGSKA (reference sequence). The CDR3 is 10 amino acids. The CDR3 coding sequence is TGCAGGGCTAGTGAGTCCGAGCAGTACTTC. Its translation: CRASESEQYF.

The V call is TRBV7-9, the J call TRBJ2-7, with 9 bases matching TRBD2. Trimming removed 4 bases from V and 2 bases from J; junction bases left unmatched: 6. Germline-derived CDR1 and CDR2 are SEHNR and FQNEAQ (reference sequence). The CDR3 consists of 15 residues. CDR3 sequence (DNA): TGTGCCAGCAGCTCCCTAGCGGGGAGTCCCTACGAGCAGTACTTC. Its translation: CASSSLAGSPYEQYF.

The chain joins TRBV6-2 or TRBV6-3 to TRBJ1-1; D unclear. CDR1 is MNHEY, CDR2 SVGEGT, per germline. The CDR3 contains 13 residues. Deletions cut 5 bases from V and 1 base from J, with 8 bases between. CDR3 sequence (DNA): TGTGCCAGCAGTGACGGCGAGAACACTGAAGCTTTCTTT. It codes for CASSDGENTEAFF.

The chain carries TRBV20-1 and TRBJ2-1; 10 bases map to TRBD2. Germline CDR1 reads DFQATT; CDR2 reads SNEGSKA (reference sequence). This CDR3 is 15 amino acids long. CDR3 sequence (DNA): TGCAATGCGTCGAAAGCGGGGGGGCCAAGCAATGAGCAGTTCTTC. Translated, it gives CNASKAGGPSNEQFF.

This clonotype occurred many times. This chain links TRBV5-1 with TRBJ2-7; 13 nucleotides agree with TRBD2. The V gene end was trimmed by 4 bases and the J gene end by 3 bases; junction bases not matched to a gene: 4. The CDR3 runs to 15 residues. Germline CDR1 and CDR2: SGHRS and YFSETQ. The CDR3, as DNA: TGCGCCAGCAGCGGGGGGACTAGCGGGGTCTACGAGCAGTACTTC. This gives the protein CASSGGTSGVYEQYF.

This clonotype was seen only a few times. The V and J genes are TRBV3-1 and TRBJ2-7; the D gene is possibly TRBD2 (7 bases). CDR3 size: 14 residues. Germline CDR1 reads LGHDT; CDR2 reads YNNKEL (reference sequence). V shed 4 bases and J shed 2 bases, with 12 bases lying between them. In DNA form, the CDR3 reads TGTGCCAGCAGCCCCGGGGGGCCAACCTACGAGCAGTACTTC. Its protein product is CASSPGGPTYEQYF.

The chain recombines TRBV7-2 with TRBJ1-1, with TRBD1 as a possible D gene (5 bases). This CDR3 is 12 amino acids long. Trimming removed 2 bases at V and 11 bases at J, with 12 bases between. CDR1 is SGHTA and CDR2 is FQGNSA in the germline V gene. Here the CDR3 DNA reads TGTGCCAGCAGCTTATTGGCGGGGCCGGCTTTCTTT. This encodes CASSLLAGPAFF.

V and J are TRBV6-5 and TRBJ2-3; 7 bases line up with TRBD1. Germline V gives CDR1 MNHEY, CDR2 SVGAGI. Germline trimming cut 5 bases from V and 0 bases from J; bases unmatched to any gene: 5. There are 15 residues in the CDR3. The CDR3, as DNA: TGTGCCAGCAGTCGGGACAGTATCAGCACAGATACGCAGTATTTT. It specifies CASSRDSISTDTQYF.

This chain joins TRBV4-1 and TRBJ2-1; no clear D. The CDR3 runs 16 residues. Per the germline V gene, CDR1 is MGHRA and CDR2 is YSYEKL. V was clipped by 1 base and J by 0 bases, with 10 bases between them. CDR3 amino acids: CASSQVDLVSYNEQFF. CDR3 nucleotides: TGCGCCAGCAGCCAAGTTGACTTAGTCTCCTACAATGAGCAGTTCTTC.

This sequence joins TRBV20-1 and TRBJ2-5; D may be TRBD2 (6 bases). CDR3 length equals 12 residues. The V gene's germline CDR1 is DFQATT and CDR2 SNEGSKA (reference sequence). Trimming removed 5 bases at V and 11 bases at J, with 18 bases between. The CDR3 loop reads CSAGTVYSEQYF. The CDR3 coding sequence is TGCAGTGCTGGGACTGTGTACAGTGAGCAGTACTTC.

V is TRBV18 and J is TRBJ2-1; 8 bases line up with TRBD1. Germline CDR1 and CDR2: KGHSH and LQKENI. The CDR3 covers 15 residues. V was pared by 3 bases and J by 5 bases, with 6 bases of the junction left unmatched. The CDR3 DNA sequence: TGTGCCAGCTCACCTCAGGGGGCTTCAGACAATGAGCAGTTCTTC. Protein product: CASSPQGASDNEQFF.

The V call is TRBV20-1, the J call TRBJ2-5; D is perhaps TRBD2 (7 bases). Germline loops: CDR1 DFQATT, CDR2 SNEGSKA (reference sequence). Between the trimmed V and J ends, which lost 7 bases and 3 bases, there was a span of 15 bases. CDR3 length: 13 amino acids. For the CDR3, the DNA is TGCAGTGTTTTACAGGGACTAAAAGAGACCCAGTACTTC. Translated: CSVLQGLKETQYF.

The table lists this clonotype with a few counts. The CDR3 sequence: CASSHGTGGYNEQFF. CDR3 nucleotides: TGTGCCAGCAGCCACGGGACAGGGGGGTACAATGAGCAGTTCTTC. The rearrangement joins TRBV12-3 or TRBV12-4 to TRBJ2-1, with 11 bases aligning to TRBD1. CDR3 size: 15 residues. With 6 bases clipped from V and 4 bases from J, the junction kept 5 bases outside the gene matches.

The chain links TRBV6-6 to TRBJ1-5; D is unresolved. Germline CDR1 is MNHNY and CDR2 is SVGAGI (reference sequence). V was clipped by 4 bases and J by 1 base, with 8 bases between them. CDR3 length: 14 residues. The CDR3 spells CASSWLSSNQPQHF. The DNA for the CDR3 is TGTGCCAGCAGTTGGCTATCAAGCAATCAGCCCCAGCATTTT.

The gene calls are TRBV29-1 and TRBJ2-5; D is unclear. Germline-derived CDR1 and CDR2 are SQVTM and ANQGSEA. This CDR3 spans 10 amino acids. Written as DNA, the CDR3 is TGCGGCGGCCGGCAAGAGACCCAGTACTTC. Its protein product is CGGRQETQYF.